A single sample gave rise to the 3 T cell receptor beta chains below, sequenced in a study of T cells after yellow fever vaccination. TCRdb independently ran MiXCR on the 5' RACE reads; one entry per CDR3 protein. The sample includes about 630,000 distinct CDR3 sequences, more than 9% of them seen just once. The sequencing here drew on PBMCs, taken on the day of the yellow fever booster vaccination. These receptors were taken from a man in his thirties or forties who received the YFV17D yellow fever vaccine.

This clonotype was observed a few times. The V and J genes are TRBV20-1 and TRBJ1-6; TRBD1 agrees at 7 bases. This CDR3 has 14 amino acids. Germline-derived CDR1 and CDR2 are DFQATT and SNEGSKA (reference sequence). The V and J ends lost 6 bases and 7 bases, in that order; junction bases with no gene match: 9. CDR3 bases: TGCAGTGCCGTAAGGGGACAGACGAATTCACCCCTCCACTTT. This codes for CSAVRGQTNSPLHF.

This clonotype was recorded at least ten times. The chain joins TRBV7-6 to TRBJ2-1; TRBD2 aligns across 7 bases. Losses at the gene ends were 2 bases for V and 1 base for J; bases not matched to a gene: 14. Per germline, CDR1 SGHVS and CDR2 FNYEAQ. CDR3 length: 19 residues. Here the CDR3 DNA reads TGTGCCAGCAGCTTAAGGCCTAGCGGAGCACGGGTTTCCTACAATGAGCAGTTCTTC. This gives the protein CASSLRPSGARVSYNEQFF.

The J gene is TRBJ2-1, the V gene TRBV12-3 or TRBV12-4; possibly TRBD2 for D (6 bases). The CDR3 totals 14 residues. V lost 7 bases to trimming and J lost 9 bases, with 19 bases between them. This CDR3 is CASTFGLANGEQFF. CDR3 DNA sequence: TGTGCCAGCACATTCGGGCTAGCGAACGGTGAGCAGTTCTTC.